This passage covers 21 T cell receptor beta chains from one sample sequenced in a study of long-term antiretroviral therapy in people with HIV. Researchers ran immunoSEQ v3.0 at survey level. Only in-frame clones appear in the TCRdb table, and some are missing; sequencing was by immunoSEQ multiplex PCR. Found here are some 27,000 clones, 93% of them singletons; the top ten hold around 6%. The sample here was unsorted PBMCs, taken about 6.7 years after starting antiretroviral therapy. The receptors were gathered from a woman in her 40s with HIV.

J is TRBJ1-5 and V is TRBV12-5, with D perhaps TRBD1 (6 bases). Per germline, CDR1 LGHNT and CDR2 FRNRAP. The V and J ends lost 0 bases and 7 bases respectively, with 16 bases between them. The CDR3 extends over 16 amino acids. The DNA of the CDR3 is TGTGCTAGTGGTTTGGTAGTGGGGGGCGGTGGACAGCCCCAGCATTTT. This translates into CASGLVVGGGGQPQHF.

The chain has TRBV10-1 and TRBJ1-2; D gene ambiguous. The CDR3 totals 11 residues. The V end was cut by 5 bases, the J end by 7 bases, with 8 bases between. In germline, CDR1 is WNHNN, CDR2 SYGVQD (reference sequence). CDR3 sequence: CASSQEGGYTF. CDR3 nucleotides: TGCGCCAGCAGTCAAGAGGGTGGCTACACCTTC.

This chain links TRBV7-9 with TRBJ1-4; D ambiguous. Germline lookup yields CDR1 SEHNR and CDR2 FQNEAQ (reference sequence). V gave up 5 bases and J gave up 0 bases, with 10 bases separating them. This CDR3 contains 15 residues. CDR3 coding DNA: TGTGCCAGCAGCATTGGGGTTGCAACTAATGAAAAACTGTTTTTT. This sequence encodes CASSIGVATNEKLFF.

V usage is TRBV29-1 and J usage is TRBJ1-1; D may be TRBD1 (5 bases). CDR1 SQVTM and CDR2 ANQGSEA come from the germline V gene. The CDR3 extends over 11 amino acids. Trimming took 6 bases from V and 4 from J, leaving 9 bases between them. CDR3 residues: CSVQGVTEAFF. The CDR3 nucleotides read TGCAGCGTACAAGGGGTCACTGAAGCTTTCTTT.

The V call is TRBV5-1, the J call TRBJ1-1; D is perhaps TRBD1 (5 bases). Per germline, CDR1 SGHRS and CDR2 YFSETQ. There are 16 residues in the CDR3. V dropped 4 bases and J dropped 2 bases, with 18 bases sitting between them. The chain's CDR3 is CASSIFRDLPNTEAFF. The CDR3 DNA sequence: TGCGCCAGCAGCATATTCAGGGACCTCCCCAACACTGAAGCTTTCTTT.

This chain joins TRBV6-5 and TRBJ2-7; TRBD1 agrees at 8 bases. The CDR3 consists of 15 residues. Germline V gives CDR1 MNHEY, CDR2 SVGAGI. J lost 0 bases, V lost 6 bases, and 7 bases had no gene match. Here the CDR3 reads CASRPDRVRSYEQYF. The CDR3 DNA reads TGTGCCAGCAGACCGGACAGGGTCCGCTCCTACGAGCAGTACTTC.

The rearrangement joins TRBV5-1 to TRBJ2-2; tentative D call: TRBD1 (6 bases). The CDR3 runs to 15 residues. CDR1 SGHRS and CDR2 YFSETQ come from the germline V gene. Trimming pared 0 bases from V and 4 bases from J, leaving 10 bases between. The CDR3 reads CASSLEGEPTGELFF. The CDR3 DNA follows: TGCGCCAGCAGCTTGGAGGGGGAGCCCACCGGGGAGCTGTTTTTT.

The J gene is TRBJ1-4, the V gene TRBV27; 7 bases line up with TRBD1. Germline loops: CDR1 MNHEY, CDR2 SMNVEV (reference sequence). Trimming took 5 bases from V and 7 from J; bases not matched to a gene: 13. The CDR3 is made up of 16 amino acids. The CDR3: CASSPGFRGRSEKLFF. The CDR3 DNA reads TGTGCCAGCAGTCCCGGTTTTAGGGGGCGTAGTGAAAAACTGTTTTTT. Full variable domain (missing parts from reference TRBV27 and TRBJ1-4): EAQVTQNPRYLITVTGKKLTVTCSQNMNHEYMSWYRQDPGLGLRQIYYSMNVEVTDKGDVPEGYKVSRKEKRNFPLILESPSPNQTSLYFCASSPGFRGRSEKLFFGSGTQLSVL.

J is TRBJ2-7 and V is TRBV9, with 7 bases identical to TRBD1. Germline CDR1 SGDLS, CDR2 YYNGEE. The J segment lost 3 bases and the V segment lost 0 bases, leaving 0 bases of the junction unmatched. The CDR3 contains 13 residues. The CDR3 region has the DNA TGTGCCAGCAGCGTAGGGGACAGCTACGAGCAGTACTTC. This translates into CASSVGDSYEQYF.

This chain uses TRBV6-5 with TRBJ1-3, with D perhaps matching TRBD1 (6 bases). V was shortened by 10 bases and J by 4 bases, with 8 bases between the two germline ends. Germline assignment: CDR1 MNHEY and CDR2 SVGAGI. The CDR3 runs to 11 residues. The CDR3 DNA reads TGTGCCACCGGACAGGGAAACACCATATATTTT. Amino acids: CATGQGNTIYF.

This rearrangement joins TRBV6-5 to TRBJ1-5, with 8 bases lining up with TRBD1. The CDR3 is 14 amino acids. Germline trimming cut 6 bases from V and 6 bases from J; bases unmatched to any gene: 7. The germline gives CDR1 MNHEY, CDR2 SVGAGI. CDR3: CASRRTGYGQPQHF. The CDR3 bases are TGTGCCAGCAGACGGACAGGGTACGGTCAGCCCCAGCATTTT.

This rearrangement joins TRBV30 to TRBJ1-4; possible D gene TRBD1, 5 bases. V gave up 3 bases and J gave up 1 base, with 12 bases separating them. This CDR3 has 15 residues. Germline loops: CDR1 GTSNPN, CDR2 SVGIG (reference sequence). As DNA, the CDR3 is TGTGCCTGGAGGCCAGGGAGGGAAACTAATGAAAAACTGTTTTTT. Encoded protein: CAWRPGRETNEKLFF.

In nucleotides, the CDR3 is TGTGCCAGCAGACCCCCATTGGGGGGCAACACTGAAGCTTTCTTT. This codes for CASRPPLGGNTEAFF. The gene calls are TRBV6-6 and TRBJ1-1; D may be TRBD1 (6 bases). There are 15 residues in the CDR3. The V end lost 6 bases, the J end lost 2 bases, and 16 bases lay between the germline ends. CDR1 is MNHNY, CDR2 SVGAGI, per germline (reference sequence).

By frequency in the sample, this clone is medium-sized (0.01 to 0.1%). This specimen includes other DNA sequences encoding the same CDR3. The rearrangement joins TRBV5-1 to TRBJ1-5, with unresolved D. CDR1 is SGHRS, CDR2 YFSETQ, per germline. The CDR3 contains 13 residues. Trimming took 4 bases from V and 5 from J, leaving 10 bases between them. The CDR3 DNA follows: TGCGCCAGCAGCCCCGCTGGCGATCAGCCCCAGCATTTT. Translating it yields CASSPAGDQPQHF.

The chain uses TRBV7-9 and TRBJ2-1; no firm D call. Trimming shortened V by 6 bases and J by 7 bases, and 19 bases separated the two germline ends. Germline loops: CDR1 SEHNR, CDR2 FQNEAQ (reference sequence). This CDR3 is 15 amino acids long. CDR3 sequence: CASSQSESSENEQFF. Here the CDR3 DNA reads TGTGCCAGCAGTCAGTCGGAGAGCAGCGAAAATGAGCAGTTCTTC.

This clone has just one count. The CDR3 DNA reads TGTGCCAGCAGCTTCGACGGGACTGGAGGCTATGGCTACACCTTC. Amino acids: CASSFDGTGGYGYTF. The chain combines TRBV11-2 with TRBJ1-2; tentatively, D is TRBD1 (5 bases). The V end lost 3 bases, the J end lost 4 bases, and 15 bases lay between the germline ends. Per the germline V gene, CDR1 is SGHAT and CDR2 is FQNNGV. This CDR3 has 15 amino acids.

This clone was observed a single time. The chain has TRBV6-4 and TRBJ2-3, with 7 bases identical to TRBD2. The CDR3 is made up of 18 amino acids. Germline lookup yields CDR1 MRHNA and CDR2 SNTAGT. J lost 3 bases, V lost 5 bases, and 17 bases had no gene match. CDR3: CASSKTGGFGGSTDTQYF. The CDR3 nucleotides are TGTGCCAGCAGTAAAACGGGGGGATTTGGGGGATCGACAGATACGCAGTATTTT.

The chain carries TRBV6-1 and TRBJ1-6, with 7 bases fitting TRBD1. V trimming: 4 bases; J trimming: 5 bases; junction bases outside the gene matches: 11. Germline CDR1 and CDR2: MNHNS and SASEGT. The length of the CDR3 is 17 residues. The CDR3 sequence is CASSGPTGYGHNSPLHF. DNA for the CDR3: TGTGCCAGCAGTGGGCCGACAGGGTACGGCCATAATTCACCCCTCCACTTT.

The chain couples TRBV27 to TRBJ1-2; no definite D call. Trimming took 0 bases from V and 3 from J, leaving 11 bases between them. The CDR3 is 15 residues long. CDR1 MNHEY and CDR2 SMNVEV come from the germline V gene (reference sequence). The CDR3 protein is CASSLSLGHDYGYTF. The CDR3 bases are TGTGCCAGCAGTTTATCGTTGGGCCATGACTATGGCTACACCTTC.

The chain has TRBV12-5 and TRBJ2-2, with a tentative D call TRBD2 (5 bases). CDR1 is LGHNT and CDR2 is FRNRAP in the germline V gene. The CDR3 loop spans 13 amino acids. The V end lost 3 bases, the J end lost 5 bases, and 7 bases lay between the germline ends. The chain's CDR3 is CASGLGLTGELFF. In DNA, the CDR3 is TGTGCTAGTGGTTTAGGACTGACCGGGGAGCTGTTTTTT.

The CDR3 nucleotides are TGTGCCAGCAGCCATTGGACCCAAAACCCCGGGGGTGAAGCTTTCTTT. This codes for CASSHWTQNPGGEAFF. V gene TRBV7-2 combines with J gene TRBJ1-1, with TRBD1 as a possible D gene (5 bases). Germline CDR1 reads SGHTA; CDR2 reads FQGNSA. This CDR3 is 16 amino acids long. V dropped 5 bases and J dropped 7 bases, with 23 bases sitting between them.